The clone carrying this T cell receptor (beta chain) was seen a few times. Its antigen remains unknown. An equimolar mix of two oligonucleotides served as the beta constant-region primer for TRBC1 and TRBC2. Nested alpha and beta constant-region primers with the SP2 primer drove four PCR rounds on ligated cDNA. TCRdb redid the calling of the UMI-ligation and nested PCR reads with MiXCR, one entry per CDR3 protein. Of under 150,000 distinct CDR3 sequences listed, 15% to 25% are singletons. This entry comes from a study of naive and memory T cell subsets. Study conclusions and caveats: In naive cells, over 90% of TCR sequences were seen only once. Gini index rose across naive, CM, EM and EMRA in CD4 and CD8. Clonotypes are single alpha or beta chains, not paired receptors. Especially in CD8 cells, naive repertoires contained a few larger clonotypes, possibly CD45RA-re-expressing memory cells.

Trimming took 3 bases from V and 4 from J, leaving 25 bases between them. Germline values: CDR1 DFQATT, CDR2 SNEGSKA (reference sequence). This CDR3 region has 17 residues. The receptor comes from a human donor in good health. The rearrangement uses TRBV20-1 and TRBJ2-7, with D possibly being TRBD2 (6 bases). The sample consisted of naive CD8+ T cells from blood. Here the CDR3 reads CSASPRDSVPSTYEQYF. CDR3 nucleotides: TGCAGTGCTAGTCCCCGGGACTCTGTCCCGTCTACTTACGAGCAGTACTTC.